The rows below give T cell receptor beta chains drawn from one sample of a study of long-term antiretroviral therapy in people with HIV. Some clones are missing from TCRdb's copy, which holds only in-frame ones; the method was immunoSEQ multiplex PCR. This sample has some 24,000 clones, with 81% found just once. The sample was unsorted PBMCs, taken at the start of antiretroviral therapy, before treatment. All receptors come from a woman between 18 and 30 years old with HIV. Each CDR3 is given with its conserved first and last residue. Each record gives: D gene, J gene, clone size, V gene, CDR3 length, CDR3 DNA, CDR3 protein. D genes are given only for firm matches. Some rows mark clone size as missing; the rest say once, few, many or name a class of expanded clone.

D: TRBD1
J: TRBJ1-6
size: .
V: TRBV4-2
length: 16
DNA: TGTGCCAGCAGCCAACAACAGGGGGCAGGTAATTCACCCCTCCACTTT
CDR3: CASSQQQGAGNSPLHF

D: TRBD2
J: TRBJ2-1
size: once
V: TRBV27
length: 15
DNA: TGTGCCAGCAGTTTAAGGCTAGCGGCCCCAAACGGGCAGTTCTTC
CDR3: CASSLRLAAPNGQFF

D: TRBD2
J: TRBJ2-1
size: .
V: TRBV9
length: 15
DNA: TGTGCCAGCAGCGTCGGACTAGCGCCACAGAATGAGCAGTTCTTC
CDR3: CASSVGLAPQNEQFF

D: .
J: TRBJ1-1
size: .
V: TRBV9
length: 17
DNA: TGTGCCAGCAGCGAGGGCCCCCTCTTGCAGATGAACACTGAAGCTTTCTTT
CDR3: CASSEGPLLQMNTEAFF

D: TRBD2
J: TRBJ2-1
size: .
V: TRBV14
length: 16
DNA: TGTGCCAGCAGCCCGTTGCGGACTAGCGGAAACAATGAGCAGTTCTTC
CDR3: CASSPLRTSGNNEQFF

D: TRBD1
J: TRBJ2-7
size: .
V: TRBV4-3
length: 15
DNA: TGCGCCAGCAGCTGGGGACAGGGACCTTCCTACGAGCAGTACTTC
CDR3: CASSWGQGPSYEQYF

D: TRBD1
J: TRBJ1-1
size: .
V: TRBV30
length: 13
DNA: TGTGCCTGGAGTAAAGGGACAGCGAGAGGTGCTTTCTTT
CDR3: CAWSKGTARGAFF

D: .
J: TRBJ2-2
size: .
V: TRBV7-3
length: 16
DNA: TGTGCCAGCAGCTTAAAGGCGGGGCCGAACACCGGGGAGCTGTTTTTT
CDR3: CASSLKAGPNTGELFF

D: .
J: TRBJ2-5
size: .
V: TRBV29-1
length: 13
DNA: TGCAGCGTCACTTCCGGGACCAAAGAGACCCAGTACTTC
CDR3: CSVTSGTKETQYF

D: .
J: TRBJ2-3
size: .
V: TRBV11-3
length: 13
DNA: TGTGCCAGCAGCTTGGGCGGGGCAGATACGCAGTATTTT
CDR3: CASSLGGADTQYF

D: .
J: TRBJ1-2
size: .
V: TRBV27
length: 12
DNA: TGTGCCAGCAGTTTAAGATTGAGCGGCTACACCTTC
CDR3: CASSLRLSGYTF

D: .
J: TRBJ1-1
size: .
V: TRBV7-6
length: 15
DNA: TGTGCCAGCAGCCCGGCGAGGGGCATGAACACTGAAGCTTTCTTT
CDR3: CASSPARGMNTEAFF

D: TRBD1
J: TRBJ1-2
size: .
V: TRBV30
length: 13
DNA: TGTGCCTGGAGCTCAGGGGGCCCCTATGGCTACACCTTC
CDR3: CAWSSGGPYGYTF

D: .
J: TRBJ1-2
size: .
V: TRBV30
length: 13
DNA: TGTGCCTGGAGTGTTTCTTTTAACTATGGCTACACCTTC
CDR3: CAWSVSFNYGYTF

D: .
J: TRBJ2-3
size: few
V: TRBV27
length: 13
DNA: TGTGCCAGCACCGACAGTGAAACAGATACGCAGTATTTT
CDR3: CASTDSETDTQYF

D: .
J: TRBJ1-1
size: .
V: TRBV20-1
length: 11
DNA: TGCAGTGCTAGCAAAACGCCTCTGGGTTTCTTT
CDR3: CSASKTPLGFF

D: TRBD1
J: TRBJ1-4
size: .
V: TRBV7-2
length: 15
DNA: TGTGCCAGCAGCGTGCAGGGACAGATGAATGAAAAACTGTTTTTT
CDR3: CASSVQGQMNEKLFF

D: .
J: TRBJ1-4
size: .
V: TRBV9
length: 14
DNA: TGTGCCAGCAGCGTGCCGGGATCTAATGAAAAACTGTTTTTT
CDR3: CASSVPGSNEKLFF

D: .
J: TRBJ2-6
size: .
V: TRBV19
length: 18
DNA: TGTGCCAGTAGTATATGGCCCATCACGGGATCTGGGGCCAACGTCCTGACTTTC
CDR3: CASSIWPITGSGANVLTF

D: .
J: TRBJ1-1
size: .
V: TRBV6-5
length: 14
DNA: TGTGCCAGCAGTTACTCCCAGGGGCTGGCTGAAGCTTTCTTT
CDR3: CASSYSQGLAEAFF

D: TRBD1
J: TRBJ2-1
size: .
V: TRBV29-1
length: 14
DNA: TGCAGCGTAGGGACAGAGCCCTCCTACAATGAGCAGTTCTTC
CDR3: CSVGTEPSYNEQFF

D: .
J: TRBJ1-2
size: .
V: TRBV11-2
length: 14
DNA: TGTGCCAGCAGCTTAGGGGAGGCTGTCTATGGCTACACCTTC
CDR3: CASSLGEAVYGYTF

D: .
J: TRBJ2-7
size: once
V: TRBV28
length: 14
DNA: TGTGCCAGCAGTCACCGGGACTGGAACTACGAGCAGTACTTC
CDR3: CASSHRDWNYEQYF

D: .
J: TRBJ2-7
size: .
V: TRBV18
length: 12
DNA: TGTGCCAGCTCACCCCGAGGGGGCGAGCAGTACTTC
CDR3: CASSPRGGEQYF

D: .
J: TRBJ2-7
size: once
V: TRBV7-9
length: 13
DNA: TGTGCCAGCAGCCCGCAAGACTCCTACGAGCAGTACTTC
CDR3: CASSPQDSYEQYF

D: .
J: TRBJ1-6
size: .
V: TRBV21-1
length: 15
DNA: TGTGCCAGCACGAGGGGCAGGGACTATAATTCACCCCTCCACTTT
CDR3: CASTRGRDYNSPLHF

D: .
J: TRBJ2-7
size: few
V: TRBV16
length: 15
DNA: TGTGCCAGCAGCCAATCACCAGGGAGTGGCTACGAGCAGTACTTC
CDR3: CASSQSPGSGYEQYF

D: .
J: TRBJ2-7
size: .
V: TRBV6-5
length: 14
DNA: TGTGCCAGCAGTTACTCCCCCGGGTCCTACGAGCAGTACTTC
CDR3: CASSYSPGSYEQYF

D: .
J: TRBJ1-2
size: .
V: TRBV18
length: 13
DNA: TGTGCCAGCTCACCAGAGGGGGGCTATGGCTACACCTTC
CDR3: CASSPEGGYGYTF

D: TRBD1
J: TRBJ1-6
size: .
V: TRBV11-1
length: 14
DNA: TGTGCCAGCAGCTTACAGGGGGCGGATTCACCCCTCCACTTT
CDR3: CASSLQGADSPLHF

D: .
J: TRBJ1-1
size: .
V: TRBV11-2
length: 10
DNA: TGTGCCAGCAGCCGAGACAGGGCTTTCTTT
CDR3: CASSRDRAFF

D: TRBD1
J: TRBJ2-1
size: .
V: TRBV5-1
length: 15
DNA: TGCGCCAGCAGCGCCGACAGGGGTTTGTACAATGAGCAGTTCTTC
CDR3: CASSADRGLYNEQFF

D: TRBD2
J: TRBJ2-3
size: .
V: TRBV27
length: 17
DNA: TGTGCCAGCAGTCCCCGGGGACTAGCGGGGCCCACAGATACGCAGTATTTT
CDR3: CASSPRGLAGPTDTQYF

D: TRBD2
J: TRBJ2-3
size: .
V: TRBV7-2
length: 19
DNA: TGTGCCAGCAGCCCGCACCTAGCGGGGGCTTCGCTTAGCACAGATACGCAGTATTTT
CDR3: CASSPHLAGASLSTDTQYF

D: .
J: TRBJ2-7
size: .
V: TRBV18
length: 13
DNA: TGTGCCAGCTCACTCAGCCCCGCCTACGAGCAGTACTTC
CDR3: CASSLSPAYEQYF

D: TRBD2
J: TRBJ2-1
size: once
V: TRBV7-8
length: 20
DNA: TGTGCCAGCAGCTGGGGGGGGAGCGGGAGCCGCCGAGGGTCCTACAATGAGCAGTTCTTC
CDR3: CASSWGGSGSRRGSYNEQFF

D: TRBD1
J: TRBJ1-4
size: .
V: TRBV2
length: 16
DNA: TGTGCCAGCAGTACGACCCCGGGACAGCTAAATGAAAAACTGTTTTTT
CDR3: CASSTTPGQLNEKLFF

D: .
J: TRBJ1-3
size: .
V: TRBV11-3
length: 15
DNA: TGTGCCAGCAGCTTGTCCGGGACAACTGGAAACATCATATATTTT
CDR3: CASSLSGTTGNIIYF

D: TRBD1
J: TRBJ1-2
size: few
V: TRBV27
length: 16
DNA: TGTGCCAGCAGTTCTAGCTGGCGAAGGGGGCACTATGGCTACACCTTC
CDR3: CASSSSWRRGHYGYTF

D: .
J: TRBJ1-2
size: .
V: TRBV28
length: 18
DNA: TGTGCCAGCACCTCCTCGGAGACATATAGCCTATACGGCTATGGCTACACCTTC
CDR3: CASTSSETYSLYGYGYTF

D: TRBD2
J: TRBJ2-3
size: .
V: TRBV5-1
length: 15
DNA: TGCGCCAGCAGCTCCCAGCGGGAGTATGGAGATACGCAGTATTTT
CDR3: CASSSQREYGDTQYF

D: .
J: TRBJ1-1
size: .
V: TRBV15
length: 13
DNA: TGTGCCACCAGCAGAGAGACAGCCACTGAAGCTTTCTTT
CDR3: CATSRETATEAFF

D: .
J: TRBJ1-3
size: .
V: TRBV9
length: 14
DNA: TGTGCCAGCAGCTACAGGAGCTCTGGAAACACCATATATTTT
CDR3: CASSYRSSGNTIYF

D: .
J: TRBJ1-1
size: .
V: TRBV7-6
length: 16
DNA: TGTGCCAGCAGCTTAGGGGCGAGACAGATAAACACTGAAGCTTTCTTT
CDR3: CASSLGARQINTEAFF

D: .
J: TRBJ2-5
size: few
V: TRBV29-1
length: 12
DNA: TGCAGCGTTGAACACCCCACGAGGACCCAGTACTTC
CDR3: CSVEHPTRTQYF

D: TRBD1
J: TRBJ1-3
size: once
V: TRBV9
length: 15
DNA: TGTGCCAGCAGCATAACAGGGGTTGGGAGAAACACCATATATTTT
CDR3: CASSITGVGRNTIYF